A selection of T cell receptor beta chains follows, all from one sample in a study of blood T cell repertoires in COVID-19. TCRdb keeps only in-frame clones here, not all; method: immunoSEQ multiplex PCR. The table lists roughly 250,000 clones, 81% of them singletons. Sequences were obtained from peripheral blood. Every receptor here comes from a woman aged 55-75 years with active or convalescent COVID-19. Both conserved end residues are part of each CDR3. The D gene is left open where the match is weak. Not every row has a clone size; where given, it reads once, few, many or a size class.

abundance	v_gene	j_gene	d_gene	CDR3aa	CDR3nt
-	TRBV6-2/TRBV6-3	TRBJ2-5	-	CASSYAGFSQETQYF	TGTGCCAGCAGTTACGCGGGGTTCTCCCAAGAGACCCAGTACTTC
-	TRBV20-1	TRBJ1-1	TRBD1	CSAGTVEAFF	TGCAGTGCGGGGACAGTTGAGGCTTTCTTT
-	TRBV29-1	TRBJ1-5	-	CSVEMPGNQPQHF	TGCAGCGTTGAAATGCCGGGAAATCAGCCCCAGCATTTT
-	TRBV12-2	TRBJ2-7	-	CASRLASRTSGGPRSSYEQYF	TGTGCAAGTCGCTTAGCGTCCCGGACTAGCGGGGGCCCTCGCTCCTCCTACGAGCAGTACTTC
-	TRBV27	TRBJ1-6	-	CASREVIGNSPLHF	TGTGCCAGCAGGGAGGTTATAGGGAATTCACCCCTCCACTTT
-	TRBV4-1	TRBJ2-1	TRBD2	CASSPGMGGGQAQFF	TGCGCCAGCAGCCCAGGAATGGGCGGGGGGCAGGCGCAGTTCTTC
many	TRBV19	TRBJ2-7	-	CASSPFWGPSYEQYF	TGTGCCAGTAGCCCTTTTTGGGGGCCCTCCTACGAGCAGTACTTC
many	TRBV28	TRBJ1-2	TRBD1	CASSPHLQGAPHGYTF	TGTGCCAGCAGCCCGCATTTACAGGGGGCCCCCCATGGCTACACCTTC
few	TRBV19	TRBJ1-2	TRBD1	CASSIFSGGAEYGYTF	TGTGCCAGTAGTATTTTTTCAGGGGGCGCGGAGTATGGCTACACCTTC
-	TRBV5-1	TRBJ1-4	TRBD1	CASSPGQGDEKLFF	TGCGCCAGCAGCCCCGGACAGGGCGATGAAAAACTGTTTTTT
-	TRBV7-7	TRBJ1-1	-	CASSPDTNTEAFF	TGTGCTAGCAGTCCGGACACCAACACTGAAGCTTTCTTT
-	TRBV9	TRBJ1-2	-	CASSYTGTLYYGYTF	TGTGCCAGCAGCTACACCGGGACACTATACTATGGCTACACCTTC
-	TRBV3-1/TRBV3-2	TRBJ2-7	TRBD2	CASSQGGGTGGYEQYF	TGTGCCAGCAGCCAAGGTGGCGGGACGGGGGGCTACGAGCAGTACTTC
-	TRBV10-3	TRBJ2-7	-	CAISDKIKGEGSYEQYF	TGTGCCATCAGTGATAAAATCAAGGGGGAAGGCTCCTACGAGCAGTACTTC
-	TRBV2	TRBJ1-4	TRBD1	CASNGDRVDEKLFF	TGTGCCAGCAATGGGGACAGGGTTGATGAAAAACTGTTTTTT